This T cell receptor beta chain was found in a study of T cell changes during pregnancy in multiple sclerosis. Data came from immunoSEQ multiplex PCR; TCRdb stores just in-frame clones and leaves some out. The data hold tens of thousands of clones, with about 87% observed a single time. This CDR3 region has 15 residues. The germline CDR1 and CDR2 sequences are SGDLS and YYNGEE. With 5 bases clipped from V and 3 bases from J, the junction kept 6 bases outside the gene matches. This receptor was obtained from a female donor in good health, enrolled as a control in a pregnancy study. Sequenced here: peripheral blood, sampled in the first trimester of pregnancy. This rearrangement joins TRBV9 to TRBJ1-3; 9 bases are shared with TRBD1. The CDR3 DNA reads as TGTGCCAGCAGTACAGGGGGCATTTTTGGAAACACCATATATTTT. Translating it yields CASSTGGIFGNTIYF. The full variable domain, completed using reference TRBV9 and TRBJ1-3, is DSGVTQTPKHLITATGQRVTLRCSPRSGDLSVYWYQQSLDQGLQFLIQYYNGEERAKGNILERFSAQQFPDLHSELNLSSLELGDSALYFCASSTGGIFGNTIYFGEGSWLTVV.